This T cell receptor beta chain was sequenced for a study of T cell responses to AZD1222 COVID-19 vaccine. Profiling relied on immunoSEQ multiplex PCR, and the TCRdb table lists in-frame clones only, not all of them. The table has about 160,000 clones, about 90% seen once. The V end was cut by 3 bases, the J end by 1 base, with 6 bases between. The CDR3 is 13 residues long. This TCR was sampled from an adult in good health. The sample in question was peripheral blood, obtained on day 0 of MenACWY control vaccination. J is TRBJ1-1 and V is TRBV12-3 or TRBV12-4; D gene unclear. CDR3 amino acids: CASSLLQNTEAFF. The CDR3 nucleotides are TGTGCCAGCAGTTTGCTTCAGAACACTGAAGCTTTCTTT.